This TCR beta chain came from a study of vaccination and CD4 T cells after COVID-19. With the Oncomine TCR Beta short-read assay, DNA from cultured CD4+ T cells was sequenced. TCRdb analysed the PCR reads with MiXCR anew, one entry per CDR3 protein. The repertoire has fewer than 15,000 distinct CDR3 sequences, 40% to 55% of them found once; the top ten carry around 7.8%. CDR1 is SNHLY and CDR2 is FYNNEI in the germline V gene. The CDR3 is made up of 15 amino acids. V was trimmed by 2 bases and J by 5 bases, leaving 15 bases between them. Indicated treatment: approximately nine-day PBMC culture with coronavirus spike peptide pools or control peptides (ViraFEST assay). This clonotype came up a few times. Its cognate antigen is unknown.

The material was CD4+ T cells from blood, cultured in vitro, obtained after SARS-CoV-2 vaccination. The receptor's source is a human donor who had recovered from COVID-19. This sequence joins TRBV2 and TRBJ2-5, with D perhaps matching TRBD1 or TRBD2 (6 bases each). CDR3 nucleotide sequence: TGTGCCAGCAGTGAACAGACAGGAGGGTACGAGACCCAGTACTTC. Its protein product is CASSEQTGGYETQYF.